Listed here are 29 T cell receptor beta chains from one sample, sequenced in a study of blood T cell repertoires in COVID-19. The table came from immunoSEQ multiplex PCR; TCRdb's copy has only in-frame clones and leaves some out. The table records under 300,000 clones, roughly 87% of them present only once. The source material was peripheral blood. Receptors originate from a human donor in a cohort sampled during active COVID-19.

The chain links TRBV5-4 to TRBJ2-3; 7 positions match TRBD2. This CDR3 comprises 14 residues. The trim removed 4 bases at V and 0 bases at J, leaving 2 bases unmatched. Germline CDR1 reads SGHNT; CDR2 reads YYREEE (reference sequence). As DNA, the CDR3 is TGTGCCAGCAGCACGGGACTAAGCACAGATACGCAGTATTTT. Translation: CASSTGLSTDTQYF.

This rearrangement joins TRBV7-9 to TRBJ1-1; no definite D call. This CDR3 has 18 amino acids. Per the germline V gene, CDR1 is SEHNR and CDR2 is FQNEAQ (reference sequence). V was clipped by 5 bases and J by 1 base, with 23 bases between them. The CDR3 sequence is CASSPLRAFGVSNTEAFF. In DNA, the CDR3 is TGTGCCAGCAGCCCTCTTCGGGCTTTCGGGGTCTCGAACACTGAAGCTTTCTTT.

The chain couples TRBV5-1 to TRBJ2-3; 11 nucleotides align to TRBD2. This CDR3 comprises 15 residues. CDR1 and CDR2 (germline): SGHRS, YFSETQ. V shed 4 bases and J 4 bases; nucleotides not matched to a gene: 5. The CDR3 bases are TGCGCCAGCAGCGTTACTAGCGGGAGTTCAGATACGCAGTATTTT. This translates into CASSVTSGSSDTQYF.

The chain combines TRBV18 with TRBJ2-7; 9 nucleotides align to TRBD2. This CDR3 contains 14 residues. V lost 5 bases and J lost 5; bases outside the gene matches: 7. Germline V gene data show CDR1 as KGHSH and CDR2 as LQKENI. CDR3 bases: TGTGCCAGCTCATTAGCGGGAGCTTTGAACGAGCAGTACTTC. Protein: CASSLAGALNEQYF. Drawing the rest from reference TRBV18 and TRBJ2-7, the complete variable domain is NAGVMQNPRHLVRRRGQEARLRCSPMKGHSHVYWYRQLPEEGLKFMVYLQKENIIDESGMPKERFSAEFPKEGPSILRIQQVVRGDSAAYFCASSLAGALNEQYFGPGTRLTVT.

In its sample, this clone was seen once. The chain carries TRBV27 and TRBJ2-7; TRBD2 is a possible D gene (6 bases). Trimming cost V 5 bases and J 5 bases, with 16 bases left between them. This CDR3 comprises 14 residues. Germline CDR1 MNHEY, CDR2 SMNVEV (reference sequence). CDR3 loop: CASSTRREFNEQYF. In DNA form, the CDR3 reads TGTGCCAGCAGTACGCGGCGGGAATTTAACGAGCAGTACTTC.

V and J are TRBV28 and TRBJ2-1, with a tentative D call TRBD1 (5 bases). CDR1 and CDR2 (germline): MDHEN, SYDVKM. V dropped 8 bases and J dropped 12 bases, with 17 bases sitting between them. This CDR3 spans 12 amino acids. This chain's CDR3 is CASGALASGQFF. The CDR3 DNA follows: TGTGCCAGCGGGGCTCTGGCTTCGGGGCAGTTCTTC.

The chain is built from TRBV24-1 and TRBJ2-3; maybe TRBD1 (6 bases). The CDR3 has 14 amino acids. CDR1 is KGHDR and CDR2 is SFDVKD in the germline V gene. The V gene lost 7 bases and the J gene lost 2 bases, with 12 bases spanning the gap. CDR3 DNA sequence: TGTGCCACCAGAAACACAGGGATCACAGATACGCAGTATTTT. Its protein product is CATRNTGITDTQYF.

This sequence joins TRBV6-1 and TRBJ1-1, with D unclear. Germline loops: CDR1 MNHNS, CDR2 SASEGT. V was shortened by 6 bases and J by 0 bases, with 8 bases between the two germline ends. The CDR3 loop spans 13 amino acids. The CDR3, as DNA: TGTGCCAGCAGCCGAGTGATGAACACTGAAGCTTTCTTT. Amino acids: CASSRVMNTEAFF.

The gene calls are TRBV4-1 and TRBJ1-1, with D uncertain. Germline lookup yields CDR1 MGHRA and CDR2 YSYEKL. The CDR3 contains 13 residues. The ends were cut back, 3 bases at V and 10 bases at J, with 15 bases in the middle. In nucleotides, the CDR3 is TGCGCCAGCAGCCAGCCTTTATCTTGGAGAGCTTTCTTT. Translation gives CASSQPLSWRAFF.

This clone was seen more than once but under ten times. V usage is TRBV6-5 and J usage is TRBJ1-2, with 8 bases matching TRBD1. This CDR3 spans 13 amino acids. Germline CDR1 MNHEY, CDR2 SVGAGI. The junction had 3 bases not matched to a gene; V was cut back by 6 bases and J by 3 bases. The CDR3 DNA is TGTGCCAGCAGATCGACAGGGGACTATGGCTACACCTTC. It is translated as CASRSTGDYGYTF.

The chain recombines TRBV12-3 or TRBV12-4 with TRBJ2-5, with D possibly matching TRBD2 (5 bases). This CDR3 is built from 13 residues. V lost 2 bases to trimming and J lost 4 bases, with 8 bases between them. The chain's CDR3 is CASSLNEGETQYF. The CDR3 DNA follows: TGTGCCAGCAGTTTAAACGAGGGAGAGACCCAGTACTTC.

The chain couples TRBV3-1 (or the pseudogene TRBV3-2) to TRBJ1-6; unclear D gene. The V gene's germline CDR1 is LGHDT and CDR2 YNNKEL (reference sequence). Trimming pared 1 base from V and 7 bases from J, leaving 8 bases between. CDR3 length equals 14 residues. The CDR3 region has the DNA TGTGCCAGCAGCCAAGGCGGGGAGAATTCACCCCTCCACTTT. Translated, it gives CASSQGGENSPLHF.

The chain has TRBV19 and TRBJ2-5; 7 nucleotides agree with TRBD1. Looked up from germline, CDR1 is LNHDA and CDR2 is SQIVND (reference sequence). There are 15 residues in the CDR3. Unmatched junction bases numbered 4, after V lost 1 base and J lost 2 bases. The CDR3 is CASSIGGTVQETQYF. In DNA form, the CDR3 reads TGTGCCAGTAGTATAGGGGGGACAGTACAAGAGACCCAGTACTTC.

The chain uses TRBV6-5 and TRBJ1-5; perhaps TRBD1 as D (5 bases). The CDR3 has 15 amino acids. With 8 bases removed from V and 0 bases from J, the gap between germline ends came to 14 bases. CDR1 is MNHEY, CDR2 SVGAGI, per germline. CDR3 sequence (DNA): TGTGCCAGCGGGGCAGGGCTATTTAGCAATCAGCCCCAGCATTTT. Translated: CASGAGLFSNQPQHF.

V is TRBV3-1 (or the pseudogene TRBV3-2) and J is TRBJ1-2, with D uncertain. In germline, CDR1 is LGHDT, CDR2 YNNKEL (reference sequence). V shed 5 bases and J shed 4 bases, with 11 bases lying between them. This CDR3 region has 13 residues. CDR3 loop: CASSTGGIYGYTF. The CDR3 DNA reads as TGTGCCAGCAGCACGGGAGGAATCTATGGCTACACCTTC.

J is TRBJ2-7 and V is TRBV7-8; TRBD2 agrees at 8 bases. CDR1 and CDR2 (germline): SGHVS, FQNEAQ. The CDR3 runs 17 residues. Germline trimming cut 0 bases from V and 1 base from J; bases unmatched to any gene: 8. CDR3 protein: CASSLAIYTSGSYEQYF. CDR3 coding DNA: TGTGCCAGCAGCTTAGCGATATACACTAGCGGTTCCTACGAGCAGTACTTC.

This chain joins TRBV5-5 and TRBJ2-7, with 13 bases aligning to TRBD2. CDR1 is SGHKS, CDR2 YYEKEE, per germline (reference sequence). There are 20 residues in the CDR3. Losses at the gene ends were 6 bases for V and 0 bases for J; bases not matched to a gene: 18. CDR3 bases: TGTGCCAGCAACCCGGGACTAGCGGGATTTGGATCTTCTAGCTCCTACGAGCAGTACTTC. Protein product: CASNPGLAGFGSSSSYEQYF.

The chain links TRBV4-1 to TRBJ2-1; D is uncertain. The CDR3 spans 16 residues. Between the trimmed V and J ends, which lost 1 base and 9 bases, there was a span of 19 bases. Germline CDR1 is MGHRA and CDR2 is YSYEKL. CDR3 region: CASSQGLSRVDGEQFF. CDR3 sequence (DNA): TGCGCCAGCAGCCAAGGTTTGTCTAGAGTCGACGGTGAGCAGTTCTTC.

In its sample, this clone was seen once. The chain links TRBV27 to TRBJ1-1; perhaps TRBD1 as D (5 bases). The germline V gene encodes CDR1 MNHEY and CDR2 SMNVEV (reference sequence). This CDR3 is built from 13 residues. Trimming took 10 bases from V and 2 from J, leaving 14 bases between them. CDR3: CANTAGINTEAFF. As DNA, the CDR3 is TGTGCCAACACGGCAGGGATCAACACTGAAGCTTTCTTT.

The chain joins TRBV7-3 to TRBJ2-3; 7 bases align to TRBD2. Trimming removed 5 bases from V and 3 bases from J; junction bases left unmatched: 8. This CDR3 is built from 15 residues. Germline V lookup: CDR1 SGHTA, CDR2 FQGTGA. In DNA form, the CDR3 reads TGTGCCAGCAGCCCCCGACTTAGCGGGACAGATACGCAGTATTTT. Its protein product is CASSPRLSGTDTQYF. Supplemented by reference TRBV7-3 and TRBJ2-3, the full variable domain reads GAGVSQTPSNKVTEKGKYVELRCDPISGHTALYWYRQSLGQGPEFLIYFQGTGAADDSGLPNDRFFAVRPEGSVSTLKIQRTERGDSAVYLCASSPRLSGTDTQYFGPGTRLTVL.

This rearrangement joins TRBV5-1 to TRBJ2-1, with 11 nucleotides matching TRBD2. V trimming: 0 bases; J trimming: 4 bases; junction bases outside the gene matches: 3. The CDR3 totals 16 residues. Per the germline V gene, CDR1 is SGHRS and CDR2 is YFSETQ. CDR3 nucleotides: TGCGCCAGCAGCTTGGACCCTAGCGGGAGGTACAATGAGCAGTTCTTC. Protein: CASSLDPSGRYNEQFF.

This rearrangement joins TRBV19 to TRBJ2-7, with 8 bases lining up with TRBD1. The CDR3 covers 15 residues. Germline V gives CDR1 LNHDA, CDR2 SQIVND (reference sequence). V lost 1 base and J lost 4; bases outside the gene matches: 6. This CDR3 reads CASSIGDRGLYEQYF. CDR3 coding DNA: TGTGCCAGTAGTATAGGTGACAGGGGCTTATACGAGCAGTACTTC. Looking up the rest from reference TRBV19 and TRBJ2-7 gives the full variable domain: DGGITQSPKYLFRKEGQNVTLSCEQNLNHDAMYWYRQDPGQGLRLIYYSQIVNDFQKGDIAEGYSVSREKKESFPLTVTSAQKNPTAFYLCASSIGDRGLYEQYFGPGTRLTVT.

This clone was seen a single time. This chain links TRBV19 with TRBJ2-7; 12 nucleotides agree with TRBD1. Germline CDR1 and CDR2: LNHDA and SQIVND (reference sequence). The CDR3 extends over 16 amino acids. Unmatched junction bases numbered 9, after V lost 7 bases and J lost 2 bases. The CDR3 loop reads CASKASGTGGAYEQYF. The CDR3, as DNA: TGTGCCAGTAAAGCCTCCGGGACAGGGGGCGCCTACGAGCAGTACTTC.

CDR3 region: CSVLPGETQYF. DNA for the CDR3: TGCAGCGTTTTGCCAGGGGAGACCCAGTACTTC. The chain joins TRBV29-1 to TRBJ2-5; tentative D call: TRBD1 (5 bases). The CDR3 is made up of 11 amino acids. Trimming stripped 5 bases from V and 5 bases from J, with 9 bases between. Germline values: CDR1 SQVTM, CDR2 ANQGSEA.

The rearrangement joins TRBV4-1 to TRBJ2-3; 12 bases agree with TRBD2. Germline values: CDR1 MGHRA, CDR2 YSYEKL. The junction had 2 bases not matched to a gene; V was cut back by 2 bases and J by 2 bases. The CDR3 length is 16 residues. In DNA, the CDR3 is TGCGCCAGCAGCCAAAGGACTAGCGGGAACACAGATACGCAGTATTTT. It is translated as CASSQRTSGNTDTQYF.

The chain uses TRBV27 and TRBJ2-7; 11 bases map to TRBD2. The CDR3 runs to 16 residues. The germline CDR1 and CDR2 sequences are MNHEY and SMNVEV (reference sequence). J was trimmed by 9 bases and V by 5 bases; bases with no gene match: 15. The CDR3 DNA reads TGTGCCAGCAGTCCCCTTCGGGATAGCGGGAGGGGGGGGCAGTACTTC. It translates to CASSPLRDSGRGGQYF.

V and J are TRBV7-2 and TRBJ2-3; 8 bases align to TRBD2. V shed 6 bases, J shed 5 bases, and the junction held 10 bases outside the gene matches. The CDR3 loop spans 15 amino acids. Germline V lookup: CDR1 SGHTA, CDR2 FQGNSA. CDR3 sequence: CASRQREGRGDTQYF. The CDR3 nucleotides are TGTGCCAGCAGACAACGGGAGGGCCGAGGAGATACGCAGTATTTT.

The chain carries TRBV6-5 and TRBJ2-7; tentatively, D is TRBD1 (6 bases). Germline CDR1 is MNHEY and CDR2 is SVGAGI. Trimming pared 8 bases from V and 3 bases from J, leaving 20 bases between. The length of the CDR3 is 15 residues. CDR3 in DNA: TGTGCCAGCGCGACGGCCTATACAGGGTACTACGAGCAGTACTTC. Amino acid sequence: CASATAYTGYYEQYF.

J is TRBJ2-7 and V is TRBV27, with TRBD2 as a possible D gene (5 bases). The germline gives CDR1 MNHEY, CDR2 SMNVEV (reference sequence). The CDR3 consists of 15 residues. Trimming pared 0 bases from V and 2 bases from J, leaving 11 bases between. CDR3 sequence: CASSLSGVATYEQYF. The DNA of the CDR3 is TGTGCCAGCAGTTTATCGGGAGTAGCTACCTACGAGCAGTACTTC.